The source of this TCR beta chain is a study of T cells in Graves' hyperthyroidism and ophthalmopathy. General study points: Blood also held most thyroid clonotypes expanded beyond 0.001.

In the case of this clonotype: The target antigen is unknown. A far larger clone is a single base away, which makes a read error likely. The missing conserved phenylalanine or tryptophan at the end of this CDR3 makes a read error likely.

Pregnant or lactating patients were excluded, as were those with uncontrolled infection or other autoimmune disease. Clinicians diagnosed patients from clinical symptoms, serum thyroxine and TRAb, thyroid ultrasound and orbital computed tomography. There were TCR beta CDR3 regions amplified from RNA transcripts. Researchers ran a first-round RT-PCR on the TCR CDR3 using the HTBI primer set. TCRdb reprocessed the multiplex PCR reads with MiXCR, giving one entry per CDR3 protein. Of approximately 600,000 distinct CDR3 sequences listed, more than 13% are singletons. V gave up 3 bases and J gave up 1 base, with 6 bases separating them. This CDR3 is built from 13 residues. Germline CDR1 reads KGHSH; CDR2 reads LQKENI.

The sample taken for sequencing was blood. This clonotype was sampled from a woman between 18 and 30 years old with Graves' ophthalmopathy. V gene TRBV18 combines with J gene TRBJ1-1; D is unclear. DNA of the CDR3: TGTGCCAGCTCACCTACAGCGAACACTGAAGCTTTCCTT. As protein: CASSPTANTEAFL.